The entry below gives a single TCR beta chain sequence along with its context. This clone has a handful of counts. No antigen is known for it. No base-level quality is on record; no much larger clone is a single base apart. These data are taken from a study of memory CD4+ T cells and cytomegalovirus serostatus (dated by TCRdb to between 2017 and 2020). In terms of the full investigation: The 35 or so healthy Belgian adults in the cohort included 9 who were CMV seropositive and 24 who were CMV seronegative. To replicate a published TCR-based CMV serostatus classifier, the researchers sequenced the CD4+ memory TCRbeta repertoires of a Belgian cohort whose cytomegalovirus serostatus was known.

CDR1 and CDR2 were assigned from the germline V gene (reference sequence) as GTSNPN and SVGIG. Spanning cysteine to phenylalanine, the CDR3 consists of 15 amino acids. The only DNA kept is the CDR3, 45 bases in frame from the first base. Trimming leaves V shorter by 2 bases and J shorter by 7 bases, with the junction holding 11 bases beyond the gene matches. A FACSAria II was used to sort memory CD4+ T cells, defined as single viable CD3+CD4+CD8-CD45RO+ cells. To determine CMV serostatus, a Roche Elecsys assay was used that detects serum IgG against CMV pp150, pp28, p38 and p52. Following thawing, total CD4+ T cells were enriched through positive selection using CD4 magnetic microbeads. The samples came from a different study that was designed specifically to examine the CD4+ T cell memory repertoire. Peripheral blood mononuclear cells were isolated and cryopreserved according to standard operating procedures, and serum was stored at -80 degrees C. The staining relied on CD3-PerCP (BW264/56), CD4-APC (RPA-T4), CD45RO-PE (UCHT1) and CD8-Pacific Orange (3B5) antibodies, and Sytox blue was used to exclude non-viable cells.

The Quick-DNA Microprep Kit was used to extract genomic DNA from the sorted cells. TCRbeta DNA was amplified with the immunoSEQ hsTCRbeta kit following the manufacturer's protocol. TCRbeta libraries were sequenced on an Illumina MiSeq instrument. On the authors' methods: Removing out-of-frame sequences left 2 million to 2.5 million distinct TCRbeta sequences, an average of approximately 61,000 per individual. Two values were used to score each individual: the count of 164 previously reported CMV-associated TCRbeta sequences and the total count of productive distinct TCRbeta sequences. A beta-binomial model was reimplemented in Python, and random forests from scikit-learn, run with default parameters, were trained on data from the US cohort. Classifier performance on the Belgian cohort was summarized as median AUC with percentile confidence intervals calculated over 10,000 bootstrap iterations. TCRdb took this table from immuneACCESS and kept in-frame rearrangements with V and J called. Such tables lack part of the clones; where checked against another copy, unresolved V genes explain under half of the gap, and the rest is unexplained. V, J and clone size reflect that table, while D and trimming were determined from the DNA. The sample data list about 64,000 clones, and over 60% of these were observed just once. The top ten constitute 0.88% of the sample.

Broad study findings and their caveats: Only CD4+CD45RO+ memory cells were sequenced, in contrast to the original study, in which naive and memory CD4+ and CD8+ populations were covered. Results were interpreted as suggesting that the CMV-associated TCR signature is largely present in the CD4+ memory repertoire. For predicting CMV serostatus, the median bootstrapped AUC was about 0.94 using the original framework and about 0.9 using a US-trained random forest. Among the 150 to 200 previously reported CMV-associated TCRbeta sequences, some 67 showed up in the CD4+ memory repertoires, with each one found in between one and five individuals. On the Belgian cohort, the classifier built on the original framework reached a median bootstrapped AUC of nearly 0.96, with a 95% CI of 0.76-1.00.

This receptor was obtained from an adult in good health and CMV-seronegative. The chain uses TRBV30 and TRBJ1-2; TRBD1 aligns with 9 central bases. Source material: memory CD4+ T cells from blood. The sequenced DNA: TGTGCCTGGAGTTTCGACCGTGGGACAGGGTTTGGCTACACCTTC. This sequence encodes CAWSFDRGTGFGYTF.